These 5 T cell receptor beta chains came from one sample sequenced in a study of blood T cell repertoires in COVID-19. Assay used: immunoSEQ multiplex PCR; TCRdb lists only in-frame clones, some missing. Of 300,000 to 350,000 clones listed, approximately 83% are singletons. Sample: PBMCs or T cells enriched from blood (not recorded which). These receptor sequences come from a middle-aged woman with acute COVID-19.

The gene calls are TRBV19 and TRBJ1-2; TRBD1 agrees at 8 bases. V was pared by 5 bases and J by 5 bases, with 10 bases of the junction left unmatched. There are 15 residues in the CDR3. Per the germline V gene, CDR1 is LNHDA and CDR2 is SQIVND (reference sequence). The CDR3 DNA sequence: TGTGCCAGTAGTCCTACAGGTACAGGGGGTTATGGCTACACCTTC. It yields the protein CASSPTGTGGYGYTF.

This clone was seen more than once but under ten times. The chain uses TRBV3-1 (or the pseudogene TRBV3-2) and TRBJ1-1; no firm D call. Germline lookup yields CDR1 LGHDT and CDR2 YNNKEL (reference sequence). There are 16 residues in the CDR3. Trimming took off 1 base at V and 0 bases at J, with 12 bases between the two ends. The CDR3: CASSQGLARLNTEAFF. The CDR3 DNA reads TGTGCCAGCAGCCAAGGGTTGGCCAGATTGAACACTGAAGCTTTCTTT.

The chain uses TRBV10-1 and TRBJ1-4; TRBD1 agrees at 9 bases. The CDR3 runs 14 residues. With V trimmed by 8 bases and J by 7 bases, 8 bases remained unmatched. Germline CDR1 WNHNN, CDR2 SYGVQD (reference sequence). CDR3 sequence reads: CASVGTGRGEKLFF. CDR3 sequence (DNA): TGCGCCAGCGTAGGGACAGGGCGGGGTGAAAAACTGTTTTTT.

The chain's CDR3 is CASSIRSTASPTTNEKLFF. The CDR3 coding sequence is TGTGCCAGTAGTATAAGGTCGACAGCTTCACCCACAACTAATGAAAAACTGTTTTTT. The rearrangement joins TRBV19 to TRBJ1-4; perhaps TRBD1 as D (5 bases). The CDR3 loop spans 19 amino acids. The V end lost 2 bases, the J end lost 0 bases, and 19 bases lay between the germline ends. Germline CDR1 LNHDA, CDR2 SQIVND (reference sequence).

In its sample, this clone was seen a few times. V is TRBV4-3 and J is TRBJ1-2; D is ambiguous. CDR3 length: 14 amino acids. Germline V lookup: CDR1 LGHNA, CDR2 YSLEER. Trimming took 0 bases from V and 5 from J, leaving 10 bases between them. CDR3 nucleotides: TGCGCCAGCAGCCAAGATACTTCGGGATATGGCTACACCTTC. It translates to CASSQDTSGYGYTF.